The 25 T cell receptor beta chains below were found in one sample sequenced in a study of blood T cell repertoires in COVID-19. Assay used: immunoSEQ multiplex PCR; TCRdb lists only in-frame clones, some missing. The sample has approximately 170,000 clones; approximately 89% are singletons. Sequenced: PBMCs or T cells enriched from blood (not recorded which). Receptors were obtained from a woman between 18 and 29 years old who had recovered from COVID-19.

This sequence joins TRBV4-3 and TRBJ2-6; weak D call: TRBD2 (5 bases). CDR3 size: 17 residues. Per germline, CDR1 LGHNA and CDR2 YSLEER. Trimming left V 1 base short and J 4 bases short, with 14 bases between. CDR3 residues: CASSQAWAGVGANVLTF. The CDR3 DNA reads as TGCGCCAGCAGCCAAGCGTGGGCCGGGGTAGGGGCCAACGTCCTGACTTTC.

The gene calls are TRBV4-1 and TRBJ2-7; 7 bases line up with TRBD2. Trimming took 1 base from V and 5 from J; bases not matched to a gene: 5. Looked up from germline, CDR1 is MGHRA and CDR2 is YSYEKL. CDR3 size: 14 residues. CDR3 DNA: TGCGCCAGCAGCCAAGGTGGGAGGGCCGACGAGCAGTACTTC. This sequence encodes CASSQGGRADEQYF.

The chain uses TRBV2 and TRBJ2-7; 10 positions match TRBD1. CDR1 SNHLY and CDR2 FYNNEI come from the germline V gene. V dropped 4 bases and J dropped 13; count of bases not matched to a gene: 4. The CDR3 covers 11 residues. CDR3 region: CASSGRTGGYF. CDR3 DNA sequence: TGTGCCAGCAGTGGGCGGACAGGGGGATACTTC.

This clone was counted a single time. The chain is built from TRBV27 and TRBJ2-1; 10 bases align to TRBD2. This CDR3 comprises 16 residues. From germline, CDR1 is MNHEY and CDR2 SMNVEV (reference sequence). The V gene end was trimmed by 0 bases and the J gene end by 8 bases; junction bases not matched to a gene: 7. The CDR3 spells CASSLSVAGGGDEQFF. DNA for the CDR3: TGTGCCAGCAGTTTATCGGTAGCGGGAGGAGGGGATGAGCAGTTCTTC.

V is TRBV7-6 and J is TRBJ2-3; TRBD2 matches 8 bases. The CDR3 contains 17 residues. Losses at the gene ends were 3 bases for V and 2 bases for J; bases not matched to a gene: 10. Germline CDR1 is SGHVS and CDR2 is FNYEAQ. The CDR3 sequence: CASSLGRPGLVTDTQYF. DNA for the CDR3: TGTGCCAGCAGCTTGGGGAGACCGGGACTAGTCACAGATACGCAGTATTTT.

The chain joins TRBV4-2 to TRBJ2-7; D call uncertain. Germline CDR1 reads LGHNA; CDR2 reads YNFKEQ. This CDR3 contains 13 residues. The germline V and J ends were trimmed by 4 bases and 3 bases, with 10 bases remaining between them. The CDR3 region has the DNA TGTGCCAGCAGCCCCTCCTCGGGCTACGAGCAGTACTTC. Protein: CASSPSSGYEQYF.

This rearrangement joins TRBV28 to TRBJ1-2; TRBD1 might be the D (6 bases). CDR1 is MDHEN and CDR2 is SYDVKM in the germline V gene. This CDR3 spans 13 amino acids. V lost 10 bases to trimming and J lost 6 bases, with 18 bases between them. The chain's CDR3 is CAIQNRVSDGYTF. DNA for the CDR3: TGTGCCATTCAGAACAGGGTTTCGGATGGCTACACCTTC.

The chain carries TRBV24-1 and TRBJ2-2, with 11 bases aligning to TRBD1. Germline CDR1 is KGHDR and CDR2 is SFDVKD. This CDR3 has 16 residues. The trim removed 4 bases at V and 3 bases at J, leaving 3 bases unmatched. CDR3 sequence (DNA): TGTGCCACCAGTGACCCGGGACAGGGGGACACCGGGGAGCTGTTTTTT. Translating gives CATSDPGQGDTGELFF.

The V gene is TRBV7-3, the J gene TRBJ1-2; no clear D. Trimming removed 1 base from V and 7 bases from J, with 10 bases in between. CDR1 and CDR2 from the germline V gene are SGHTA and FQGTGA. The CDR3 has 13 amino acids. CDR3 loop: CASSLNPTGGYTF. The CDR3 DNA reads as TGTGCCAGCAGCTTAAATCCCACGGGTGGCTACACCTTC.

This CDR3 is CASSQVGFADTQYF. The CDR3 DNA reads TGTGCCAGCAGCCAAGTCGGTTTCGCAGATACGCAGTATTTT. The chain uses TRBV3-1 (or the pseudogene TRBV3-2) and TRBJ2-3; D gene uncertain. The germline V and J ends were trimmed by 1 base and 4 bases, with 9 bases remaining between them. Per germline, CDR1 LGHDT and CDR2 YNNKEL (reference sequence). The CDR3 spans 14 residues.

This clone was detected once. The chain combines TRBV15 with TRBJ2-4; a weak D match, TRBD1 (6 bases). CDR3 length: 16 amino acids. CDR1 and CDR2 (germline): LNHNV, YYDKDF (reference sequence). V dropped 0 bases and J dropped 5 bases, with 14 bases sitting between them. This CDR3 is CATSREVRGVENIQYF. The CDR3 coding sequence is TGTGCCACCAGCAGAGAAGTCAGGGGAGTTGAAAACATTCAGTACTTC.

This rearrangement joins TRBV19 to TRBJ2-5; possibly TRBD2 for D (6 bases). CDR1 and CDR2 from the germline V gene are LNHDA and SQIVND (reference sequence). Trimming removed 5 bases from V and 0 bases from J, with 10 bases in between. The CDR3 loop spans 14 amino acids. As DNA, the CDR3 is TGTGCCAGTAGTTCCGGGACTCACCAAGAGACCCAGTACTTC. This encodes CASSSGTHQETQYF. The full variable domain, completed using reference TRBV19 and TRBJ2-5, is DGGITQSPKYLFRKEGQNVTLSCEQNLNHDAMYWYRQDPGQGLRLIYYSQIVNDFQKGDIAEGYSVSREKKESFPLTVTSAQKNPTAFYLCASSSGTHQETQYFGPGTRLLVL.

Only a few counts were recorded for this clone. This chain joins TRBV5-6 and TRBJ2-7; D possibly corresponds to TRBD1 (7 bases). The CDR3 contains 16 residues. Germline lookup yields CDR1 SGHDT and CDR2 YYEEEE. With 4 bases removed from V and 4 bases from J, the gap between germline ends came to 21 bases. The CDR3 region is CASSVVRGALPYEQYF. The DNA of the CDR3 is TGTGCCAGCAGCGTAGTCAGGGGGGCTCTTCCATACGAGCAGTACTTC.

V gene TRBV5-4 combines with J gene TRBJ1-6, with D tentatively TRBD1 (6 bases). Germline assignment: CDR1 SGHNT and CDR2 YYREEE (reference sequence). CDR3 length equals 13 residues. Trimming pared 4 bases from V and 14 bases from J, leaving 16 bases between. The CDR3 DNA follows: TGTGCCAGCAGCCCGGACCCCGACAGGTCCCTCCACTTT. Translation: CASSPDPDRSLHF.

The chain joins TRBV18 to TRBJ2-1, with D tentatively TRBD1 (5 bases). The germline V and J ends were trimmed by 5 bases and 0 bases, with 8 bases remaining between them. Germline loops: CDR1 KGHSH, CDR2 LQKENI. The CDR3 has 14 residues. CDR3 loop: CASSSDSSYNEQFF. In DNA, the CDR3 is TGTGCCAGCTCATCCGACAGCTCCTACAATGAGCAGTTCTTC.

The chain links TRBV3-1 (or the pseudogene TRBV3-2) to TRBJ1-5; D remains ambiguous. Germline CDR1 reads LGHDT; CDR2 reads YNNKEL (reference sequence). V lost 5 bases, J lost 6 bases, and 14 bases lay in between. The CDR3 loop spans 14 amino acids. The CDR3 DNA reads as TGTGCCAGCAGCGAGGGTCTCTCTCCTCAGCCCCAGCATTTT. It is translated as CASSEGLSPQPQHF.

This clone was seen only a few times. This chain uses TRBV5-1 with TRBJ2-1; D is undetermined. Germline-derived CDR1 and CDR2 are SGHRS and YFSETQ. The V gene lost 4 bases and the J gene lost 0 bases, with 14 bases spanning the gap. The CDR3 length is 16 residues. This chain's CDR3 is CASSPRLLSSYNEQFF. Written as DNA, the CDR3 is TGCGCCAGCAGCCCGCGACTCCTCAGCTCCTACAATGAGCAGTTCTTC.

This sequence joins TRBV30 and TRBJ2-6; D is perhaps TRBD2 (5 bases). CDR1 GTSNPN and CDR2 SVGIG come from the germline V gene (reference sequence). V lost 7 bases, J lost 1 base, and 26 bases lay in between. CDR3 length: 19 residues. For the CDR3, the DNA is TGTGCCTCCTATAAACCTTTGAGAGGGAGTCTGTCTGGGGCCAACGTCCTGACTTTC. Its translation: CASYKPLRGSLSGANVLTF.

The chain carries TRBV15 and TRBJ2-1; TRBD2 agrees at 15 bases. Germline V lookup: CDR1 LNHNV, CDR2 YYDKDF (reference sequence). The trim removed 5 bases at V and 9 bases at J, leaving 11 bases unmatched. There are 17 residues in the CDR3. CDR3 loop: CATSAHPPGLAGGEQFF. The DNA of the CDR3 is TGTGCCACCAGCGCACACCCCCCGGGACTAGCGGGAGGTGAGCAGTTCTTC.

This clone was picked up one time. The chain has TRBV3-1 (or the pseudogene TRBV3-2) and TRBJ1-1, with D possibly matching TRBD1 (5 bases). CDR3 length: 18 residues. The ends were cut back, 6 bases at V and 0 bases at J, with 23 bases in the middle. Germline V lookup: CDR1 LGHDT, CDR2 YNNKEL (reference sequence). CDR3 sequence (DNA): TGTGCCAGCAGTTTCTCCCCGGGGGGAAGGGTAATGAACACTGAAGCTTTCTTT. It encodes CASSFSPGGRVMNTEAFF.

The chain is built from TRBV3-1 (or the pseudogene TRBV3-2) and TRBJ2-6; 8 bases fit TRBD2. Germline trimming cut 0 bases from V and 0 bases from J; bases unmatched to any gene: 4. The CDR3 contains 18 residues. The germline V gene encodes CDR1 LGHDT and CDR2 YNNKEL (reference sequence). CDR3 sequence reads: CASSQEPGGGSGANVLTF. CDR3 sequence (DNA): TGTGCCAGCAGCCAAGAGCCGGGAGGGGGCTCTGGGGCCAACGTCCTGACTTTC.

This clone was seen a single time. The V and J genes are TRBV20-1 and TRBJ2-1; 8 nucleotides agree with TRBD1. The germline gives CDR1 DFQATT, CDR2 SNEGSKA (reference sequence). The V gene end was trimmed by 4 bases and the J gene end by 9 bases; junction bases not matched to a gene: 11. The CDR3 has 14 amino acids. This CDR3 is CSAIEGTGTSEQFF. In DNA form, the CDR3 reads TGCAGTGCTATTGAGGGGACAGGAACAAGTGAGCAGTTCTTC.

The J gene is TRBJ2-4, the V gene TRBV4-1; TRBD2 agrees at 8 bases. After removal of 5 bases from V and 1 base from J, the junction contained 1 base not matched to a gene. The germline CDR1 and CDR2 sequences are MGHRA and YSYEKL. The CDR3 loop spans 14 amino acids. CDR3 in DNA: TGCGCCAGCAGCTCGGGGGGGGCCAAAAACATTCAGTACTTC. Translated, it gives CASSSGGAKNIQYF.

The chain links TRBV4-2 to TRBJ1-6; D is perhaps TRBD1 (6 bases). The V gene's germline CDR1 is LGHNA and CDR2 YNFKEQ. Deletions cut 2 bases from V and 7 bases from J, with 12 bases between. The CDR3 consists of 15 residues. The DNA for the CDR3 is TGTGCCAGCAGCCAACAGGGGACAACGAATTCACCCCTCCACTTT. Translating it yields CASSQQGTTNSPLHF.

The table lists this clone with a few counts. The chain links TRBV2 to TRBJ2-7, with a tentative D call TRBD2 (5 bases). CDR1 is SNHLY and CDR2 is FYNNEI in the germline V gene. This CDR3 region has 14 residues. Trimming pared 3 bases from V and 0 bases from J, leaving 9 bases between. DNA of the CDR3: TGTGCCAGCAGTGAGGAGAGGGCCTCCTACGAGCAGTACTTC. Translating gives CASSEERASYEQYF.